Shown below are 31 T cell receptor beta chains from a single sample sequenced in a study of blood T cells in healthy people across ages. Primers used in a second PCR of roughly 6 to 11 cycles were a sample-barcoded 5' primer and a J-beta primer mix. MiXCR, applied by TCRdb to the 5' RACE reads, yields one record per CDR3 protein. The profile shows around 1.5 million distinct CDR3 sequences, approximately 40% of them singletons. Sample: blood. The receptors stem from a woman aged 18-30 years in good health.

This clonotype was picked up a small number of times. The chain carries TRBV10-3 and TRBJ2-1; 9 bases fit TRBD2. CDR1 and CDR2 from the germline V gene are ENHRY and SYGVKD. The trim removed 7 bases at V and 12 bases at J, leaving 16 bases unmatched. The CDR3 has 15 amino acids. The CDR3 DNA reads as TGTGCCATCAAAGATGGACTAGCGTCTAGCGGAGGGCAGTTCTTC. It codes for CAIKDGLASSGGQFF.

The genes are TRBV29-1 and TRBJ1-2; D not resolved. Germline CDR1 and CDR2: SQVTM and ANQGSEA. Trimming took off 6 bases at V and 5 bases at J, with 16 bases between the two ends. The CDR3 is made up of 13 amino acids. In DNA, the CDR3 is TGCAGCGTCCTTAGCGGTGCCTCGTATGGCTACACCTTC. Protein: CSVLSGASYGYTF.

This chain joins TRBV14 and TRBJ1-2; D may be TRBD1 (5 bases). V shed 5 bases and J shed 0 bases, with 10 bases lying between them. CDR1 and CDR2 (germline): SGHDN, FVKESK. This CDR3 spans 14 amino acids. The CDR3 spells CASSNQGSNYGYTF. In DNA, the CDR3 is TGTGCCAGCAGCAATCAGGGTTCTAACTATGGCTACACCTTC.

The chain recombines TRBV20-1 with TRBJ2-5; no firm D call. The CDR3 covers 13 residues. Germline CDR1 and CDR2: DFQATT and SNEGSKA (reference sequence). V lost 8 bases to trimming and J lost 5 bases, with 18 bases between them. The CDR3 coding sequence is TGCAGTTCAAAGGGAAGCAATAGGGAGACCCAGTACTTC. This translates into CSSKGSNRETQYF.

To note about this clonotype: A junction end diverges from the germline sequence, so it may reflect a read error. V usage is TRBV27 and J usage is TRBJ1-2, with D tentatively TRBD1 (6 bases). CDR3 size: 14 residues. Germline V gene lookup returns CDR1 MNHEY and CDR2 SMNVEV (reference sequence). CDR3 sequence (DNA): TGTGCCTGCAGCCCGGACAGATCTAACTATGGCTACGCCTTC. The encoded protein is CACSPDRSNYGYAF.

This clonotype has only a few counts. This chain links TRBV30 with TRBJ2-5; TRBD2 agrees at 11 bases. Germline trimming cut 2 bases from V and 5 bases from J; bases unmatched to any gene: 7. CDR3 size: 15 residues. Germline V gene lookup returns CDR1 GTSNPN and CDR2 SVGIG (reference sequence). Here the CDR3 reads CAWSIGTSGEETQYF. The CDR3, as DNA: TGTGCCTGGAGTATCGGGACTAGCGGTGAGGAGACCCAGTACTTC.

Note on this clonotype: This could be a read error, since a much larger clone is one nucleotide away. The DNA of the CDR3 is TGCGCCAGCAGCCGAGACAGGGTTTCCTATGGCTACACCTTC. This codes for CASSRDRVSYGYTF. V and J are TRBV4-1 and TRBJ1-2; 7 bases agree with TRBD1. V was pared by 4 bases and J by 4 bases, with 6 bases of the junction left unmatched. CDR1 and CDR2 from the germline V gene are MGHRA and YSYEKL. The CDR3 loop spans 14 amino acids.

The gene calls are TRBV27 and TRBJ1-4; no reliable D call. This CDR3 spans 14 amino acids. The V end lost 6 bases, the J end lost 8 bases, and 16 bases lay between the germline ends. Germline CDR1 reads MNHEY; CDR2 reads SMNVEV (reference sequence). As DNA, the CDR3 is TGTGCCAGCAGCTTGGACGCGGTTAACGAAAAACTGTTTTTT. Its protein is CASSLDAVNEKLFF. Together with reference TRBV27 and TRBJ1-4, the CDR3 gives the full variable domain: EAQVTQNPRYLITVTGKKLTVTCSQNMNHEYMSWYRQDPGLGLRQIYYSMNVEVTDKGDVPEGYKVSRKEKRNFPLILESPSPNQTSLYFCASSLDAVNEKLFFGSGTQLSVL.

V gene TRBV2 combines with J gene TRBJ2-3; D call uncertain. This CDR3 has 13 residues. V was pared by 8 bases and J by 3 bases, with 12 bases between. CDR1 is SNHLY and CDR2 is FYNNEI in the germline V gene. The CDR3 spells CASGALTTDTQYF. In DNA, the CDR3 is TGTGCCAGCGGCGCCTTGACGACAGATACGCAGTATTTT. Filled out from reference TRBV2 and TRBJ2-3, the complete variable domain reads EPEVTQTPSHQVTQMGQEVILRCVPISNHLYFYWYRQILGQKVEFLVSFYNNEISEKSEIFDDQFSVERPDGSNFTLKIRSTKLEDSAMYFCASGALTTDTQYFGPGTRLTVL.

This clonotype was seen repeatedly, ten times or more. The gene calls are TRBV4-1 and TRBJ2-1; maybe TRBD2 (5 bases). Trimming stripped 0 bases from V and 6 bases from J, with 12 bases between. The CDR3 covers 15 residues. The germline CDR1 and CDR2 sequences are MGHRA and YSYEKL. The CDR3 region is CASSQDRASFNEQFF. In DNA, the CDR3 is TGCGCCAGCAGCCAAGATAGGGCTAGCTTCAATGAGCAGTTCTTC.

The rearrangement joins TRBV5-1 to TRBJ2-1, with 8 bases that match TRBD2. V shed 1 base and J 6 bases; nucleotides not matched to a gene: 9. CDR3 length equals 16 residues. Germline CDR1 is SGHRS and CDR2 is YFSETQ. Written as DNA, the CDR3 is TGCGCCAGCAGCTTGTATACCGGGGGGGCAGGCAATGAGCAGTTCTTC. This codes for CASSLYTGGAGNEQFF.

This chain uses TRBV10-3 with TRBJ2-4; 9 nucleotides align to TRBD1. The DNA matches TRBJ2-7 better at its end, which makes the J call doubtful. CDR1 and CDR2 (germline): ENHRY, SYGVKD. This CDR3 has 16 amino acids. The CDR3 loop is CAISESPGTGIYEQYF. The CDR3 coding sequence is TGTGCCATCAGTGAGTCGCCCGGGACAGGGATTTACGAGCAGTACTTC.

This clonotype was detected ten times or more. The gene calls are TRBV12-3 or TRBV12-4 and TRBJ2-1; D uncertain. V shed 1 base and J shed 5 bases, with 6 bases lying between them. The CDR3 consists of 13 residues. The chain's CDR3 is CASSLGSHNEQFF. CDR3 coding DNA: TGTGCCAGCAGTTTAGGTAGCCACAATGAGCAGTTCTTC.

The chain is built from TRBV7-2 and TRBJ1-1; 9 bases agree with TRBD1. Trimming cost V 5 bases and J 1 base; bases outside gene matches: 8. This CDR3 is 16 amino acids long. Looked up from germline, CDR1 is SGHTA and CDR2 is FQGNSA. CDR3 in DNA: TGTGCCAGCAGCCCCCGGGACAGGGTGGCGAACACTGAAGCTTTCTTT. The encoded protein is CASSPRDRVANTEAFF. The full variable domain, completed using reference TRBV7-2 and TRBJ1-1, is GAGVSQSPSNKVTEKGKDVELRCDPISGHTALYWYRQSLGQGLEFLIYFQGNSAPDKSGLPSDRFSAERTGGSVSTLTIQRTQQEDSAVYLCASSPRDRVANTEAFFGQGTRLTVV.

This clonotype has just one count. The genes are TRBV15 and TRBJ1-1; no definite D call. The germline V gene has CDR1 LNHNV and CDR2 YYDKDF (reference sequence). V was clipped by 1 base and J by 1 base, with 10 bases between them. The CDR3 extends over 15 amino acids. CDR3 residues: CATSRVLETNTEAFF. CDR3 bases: TGTGCCACCAGCAGAGTGCTTGAGACGAACACTGAAGCTTTCTTT.

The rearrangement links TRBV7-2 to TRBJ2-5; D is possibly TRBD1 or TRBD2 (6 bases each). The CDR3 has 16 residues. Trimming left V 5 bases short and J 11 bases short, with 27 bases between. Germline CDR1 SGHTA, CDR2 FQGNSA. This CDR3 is CASSPRGALVENEQYF. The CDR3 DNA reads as TGTGCCAGCAGCCCTAGGGGGGCCTTGGTTGAGAATGAGCAGTACTTC.

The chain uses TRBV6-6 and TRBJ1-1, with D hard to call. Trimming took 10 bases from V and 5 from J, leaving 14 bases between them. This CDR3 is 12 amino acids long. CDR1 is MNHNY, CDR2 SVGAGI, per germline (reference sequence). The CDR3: CATKEVGTEAFF. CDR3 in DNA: TGTGCCACCAAGGAAGTGGGGACTGAAGCTTTCTTT.

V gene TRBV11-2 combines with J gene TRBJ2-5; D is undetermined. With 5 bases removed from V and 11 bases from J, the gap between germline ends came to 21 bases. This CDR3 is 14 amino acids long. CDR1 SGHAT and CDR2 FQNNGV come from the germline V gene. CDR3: CASSPAPIGNEQYF. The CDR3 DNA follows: TGTGCCAGCAGCCCAGCCCCGATCGGAAATGAGCAGTACTTC.

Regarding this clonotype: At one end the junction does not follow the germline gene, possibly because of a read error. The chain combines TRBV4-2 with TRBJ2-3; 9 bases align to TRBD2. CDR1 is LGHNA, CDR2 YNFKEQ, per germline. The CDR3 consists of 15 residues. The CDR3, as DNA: TGTGCCAGTAGCCAAGACGGCGGGAGGGGGGATACGCAGTATTTT. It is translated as CASSQDGGRGDTQYF.

The CDR3 region has the DNA TGTGCCAGCAGCTCGATAGCGGGGAATGAGCAGTTCTTC. It is translated as CASSSIAGNEQFF. The chain combines TRBV7-2 with TRBJ2-1, with 8 bases that match TRBD2. The CDR3 covers 13 residues. The germline V gene has CDR1 SGHTA and CDR2 FQGNSA. The ends lost 4 bases at V and 7 bases at J; junction bases unmatched: 3.

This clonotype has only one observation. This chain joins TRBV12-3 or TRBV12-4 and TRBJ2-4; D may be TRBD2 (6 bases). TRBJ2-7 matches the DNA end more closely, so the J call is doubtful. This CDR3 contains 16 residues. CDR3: CASSPTTRAVFYEQYF. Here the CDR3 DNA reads TGTGCCAGCAGTCCCACGACTAGGGCGGTTTTTTACGAGCAGTACTTC.

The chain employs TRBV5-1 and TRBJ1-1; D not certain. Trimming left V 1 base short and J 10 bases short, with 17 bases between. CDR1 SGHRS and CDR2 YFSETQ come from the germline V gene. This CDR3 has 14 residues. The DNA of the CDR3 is TGCGCCAGCAGCTTGATACAGCGAGAAGAGGGAGCTTTCTTT. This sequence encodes CASSLIQREEGAFF.

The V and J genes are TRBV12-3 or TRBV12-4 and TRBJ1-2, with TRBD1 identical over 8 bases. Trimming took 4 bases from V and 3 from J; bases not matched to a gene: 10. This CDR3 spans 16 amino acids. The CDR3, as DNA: TGTGCCAGCAGTTCCGGGACAGGTGTTACGGACTATGGCTACACCTTC. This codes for CASSSGTGVTDYGYTF.

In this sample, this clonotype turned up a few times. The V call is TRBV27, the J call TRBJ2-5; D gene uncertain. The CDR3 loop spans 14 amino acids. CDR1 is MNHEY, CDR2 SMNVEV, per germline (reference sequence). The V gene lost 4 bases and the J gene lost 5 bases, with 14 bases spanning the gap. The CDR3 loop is CASSSPEVPETQYF. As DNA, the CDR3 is TGTGCCAGCAGTTCCCCCGAGGTTCCGGAGACCCAGTACTTC.

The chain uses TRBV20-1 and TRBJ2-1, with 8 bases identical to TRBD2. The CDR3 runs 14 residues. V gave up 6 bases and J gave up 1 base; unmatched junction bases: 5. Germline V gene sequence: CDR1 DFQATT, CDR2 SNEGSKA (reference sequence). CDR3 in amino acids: CSAKLADSYNEQFF. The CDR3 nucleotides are TGCAGTGCCAAACTAGCGGATTCCTACAATGAGCAGTTCTTC.

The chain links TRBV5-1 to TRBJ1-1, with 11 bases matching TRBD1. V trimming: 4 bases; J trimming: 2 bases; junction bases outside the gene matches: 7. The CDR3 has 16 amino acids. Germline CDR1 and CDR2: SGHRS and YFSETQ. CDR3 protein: CASSTGQGAGNTEAFF. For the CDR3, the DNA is TGCGCCAGCAGCACAGGACAGGGGGCGGGAAACACTGAAGCTTTCTTT.

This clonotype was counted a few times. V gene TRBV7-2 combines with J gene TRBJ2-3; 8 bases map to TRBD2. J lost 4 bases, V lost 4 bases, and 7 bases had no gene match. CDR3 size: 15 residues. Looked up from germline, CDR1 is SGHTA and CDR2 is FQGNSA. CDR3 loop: CASSWAGGGADTQYF. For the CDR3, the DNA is TGTGCCAGCAGCTGGGCGGGGGGTGGGGCAGATACGCAGTATTTT.

The CDR3 DNA follows: TGTGCCAGCAGCCATACTACAGGAAACTCCTACAATGAGCAGTTCTTC. Protein product: CASSHTTGNSYNEQFF. This sequence joins TRBV3-1 and TRBJ2-1; possible D gene TRBD1, 5 bases. The CDR3 loop spans 16 amino acids. The V gene lost 3 bases and the J gene lost 0 bases, with 12 bases spanning the gap. The germline V gene has CDR1 LGHDT and CDR2 YNNKEL (reference sequence).

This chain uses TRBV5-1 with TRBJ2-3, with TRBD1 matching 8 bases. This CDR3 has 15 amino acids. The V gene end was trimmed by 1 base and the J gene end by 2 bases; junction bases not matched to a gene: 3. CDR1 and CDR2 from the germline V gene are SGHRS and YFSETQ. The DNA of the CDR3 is TGCGCCAGCAGCTTGACAGGGGGACACACAGATACGCAGTATTTT. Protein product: CASSLTGGHTDTQYF.

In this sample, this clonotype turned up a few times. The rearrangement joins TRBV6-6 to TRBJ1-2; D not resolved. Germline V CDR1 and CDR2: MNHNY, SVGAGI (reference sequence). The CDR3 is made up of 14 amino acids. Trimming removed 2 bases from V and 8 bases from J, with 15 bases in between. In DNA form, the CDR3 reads TGTGCCAGCAGTTACCCGGCGGAACGATTAGGCTACACCTTC. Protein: CASSYPAERLGYTF.

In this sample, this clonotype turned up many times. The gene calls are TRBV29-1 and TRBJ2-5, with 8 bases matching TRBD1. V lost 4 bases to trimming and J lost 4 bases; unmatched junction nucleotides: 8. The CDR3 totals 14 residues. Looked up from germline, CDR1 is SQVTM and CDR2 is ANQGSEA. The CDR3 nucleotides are TGCAGCGTTGCTGGGACAGGCGAGGGAGAGACCCAGTACTTC. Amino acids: CSVAGTGEGETQYF.